A single T cell receptor (beta chain) is shown here with its context. TCRdb keeps only in-frame clones here, not all; method: immunoSEQ multiplex PCR. The sample lists about 20,000 clones; 75% to 90% were seen once. This CDR3 spans 17 amino acids. Between the trimmed V and J ends, which lost 1 base and 0 bases, there was a span of 12 bases. CDR1 and CDR2 (germline): LNHNV, YYDKDF (reference sequence). This entry comes from a study of T cell changes during pregnancy in multiple sclerosis. This sample comprised CD8+ T cells from peripheral blood mononuclear cells, obtained in the third trimester of pregnancy. The sequence came from a female donor in good health, enrolled as a control in a pregnancy study. This chain links TRBV15 with TRBJ1-4; D gene ambiguous. The CDR3 nucleotides read TGTGCCACCAGCAGAGTAGTACCCACTGCAACTAATGAAAAACTGTTTTTT. Its protein product is CATSRVVPTATNEKLFF.